Following are 23 T cell receptor beta chains from one sample sequenced in a study of blood T cells in healthy people across ages. The use of a sample-barcoded 5' primer and a J-beta primer mix characterized a second PCR of about 6 to 12 cycles. A single record per CDR3 protein comes from TCRdb applying MiXCR to the 5' RACE reads. The table includes around 1,500,000 distinct CDR3 sequences, 35% to 45% detected once. Source material: blood. Source of these receptors: a woman aged 18-29 years in good health.

This rearrangement joins TRBV4-1 to TRBJ2-2, with a tentative D call TRBD1 (7 bases). CDR3 length: 17 residues. Per the germline V gene, CDR1 is MGHRA and CDR2 is YSYEKL. V shed 3 bases and J shed 0 bases, with 14 bases lying between them. The CDR3 spells CASSQGGQVPNTGELFF. CDR3 nucleotides: TGCGCCAGCAGCCAGGGAGGACAGGTGCCGAACACCGGGGAGCTGTTTTTT.

The chain uses TRBV11-2 and TRBJ2-5; 12 bases fit TRBD2. V lost 7 bases and J lost 4; bases outside the gene matches: 10. CDR1 is SGHAT, CDR2 FQNNGV, per germline. CDR3 length: 16 amino acids. The CDR3 protein is CASNSNLAGGPETQYF. The DNA for the CDR3 is TGTGCCAGCAACTCCAACCTAGCGGGAGGGCCAGAGACCCAGTACTTC.

This clonotype appeared a few times. This rearrangement joins TRBV20-1 to TRBJ1-4, with 8 bases matching TRBD1. Germline lookup yields CDR1 DFQATT and CDR2 SNEGSKA (reference sequence). The junction had 8 bases not matched to a gene; V was cut back by 3 bases and J by 2 bases. The CDR3 runs 16 residues. The CDR3 is CSARGTGRNTNEKLFF. CDR3 sequence (DNA): TGCAGTGCTAGGGGGACAGGCCGGAACACTAATGAAAAACTGTTTTTT.

V is TRBV20-1 and J is TRBJ2-1; 7 positions agree with TRBD2. J gave up 5 bases and V 7 bases, and 14 bases lay outside the gene matches. Looked up from germline, CDR1 is DFQATT and CDR2 is SNEGSKA (reference sequence). The CDR3 is 15 amino acids. This CDR3 reads CSGRKGPSGNNEQFF. The CDR3 DNA is TGCAGTGGGAGAAAAGGTCCTAGCGGCAACAATGAGCAGTTCTTC.

V usage is TRBV5-1 and J usage is TRBJ2-1; D unclear. The V end was cut by 4 bases, the J end by 3 bases, with 14 bases between. Germline CDR1 is SGHRS and CDR2 is YFSETQ. The CDR3 is 15 residues long. The CDR3 region is CASSRGETLYNEQFF. As DNA, the CDR3 is TGCGCCAGCAGCCGTGGAGAGACACTCTACAATGAGCAGTTCTTC. Using reference TRBV5-1 and TRBJ2-1 for the parts outside the CDR3, the full variable domain is KAGVTQTPRYLIKTRGQQVTLSCSPISGHRSVSWYQQTPGQGLQFLFEYFSETQRNKGNFPGRFSGRQFSNSRSEMNVSTLELGDSALYLCASSRGETLYNEQFFGPGTRLTVL.

The J gene is TRBJ2-4, the V gene TRBV10-3; D is undetermined. Germline V gene lookup returns CDR1 ENHRY and CDR2 SYGVKD. Trimming took 3 bases from V and 2 from J, leaving 11 bases between them. The CDR3 covers 15 residues. DNA of the CDR3: TGTGCCATCAGTGACAGAGGTGCCACCAAAAACATTCAGTACTTC. It encodes CAISDRGATKNIQYF.

This clonotype was observed a handful of times. The V call is TRBV7-9, the J call TRBJ2-1, with a possible D match to TRBD2 (6 bases). The CDR3 covers 16 residues. CDR1 is SEHNR, CDR2 FQNEAQ, per germline (reference sequence). Trimming pared 1 base from V and 6 bases from J, leaving 16 bases between. CDR3 nucleotides: TGTGCCAGCAGCTTAGGGGGAGGTGCTAGGGGCAATGAGCAGTTCTTC. Translated, it gives CASSLGGGARGNEQFF.

The gene calls are TRBV6-1 and TRBJ2-3, with 10 nucleotides matching TRBD2. The junction had 9 bases not matched to a gene; V was cut back by 6 bases and J by 0 bases. Per the germline V gene, CDR1 is MNHNS and CDR2 is SASEGT. This CDR3 spans 17 amino acids. The CDR3 coding sequence is TGTGCCAGCAGAATGGGGGGACTAGCGACTAGCACAGATACGCAGTATTTT. This codes for CASRMGGLATSTDTQYF.

The chain uses TRBV2 and TRBJ2-4, with D perhaps matching TRBD1 (5 bases). Between the trimmed V and J ends, which lost 2 bases and 3 bases, there was a span of 14 bases. The CDR3 totals 16 residues. CDR1 and CDR2 (germline): SNHLY, FYNNEI. The CDR3 DNA is TGTGCCAGCAGTGAAAGTTCAGGGTATGGCAAAAACATTCAGTACTTC. This codes for CASSESSGYGKNIQYF. Together with reference TRBV2 and TRBJ2-4, the CDR3 gives the full variable domain: EPEVTQTPSHQVTQMGQEVILRCVPISNHLYFYWYRQILGQKVEFLVSFYNNEISEKSEIFDDQFSVERPDGSNFTLKIRSTKLEDSAMYFCASSESSGYGKNIQYFGAGTRLSVL.

This clonotype was observed a few times. In nucleotides, the CDR3 is TGCGCCAGCAGCTTGTTGGGGGACGCAACTAATGAAAAACTGTTTTTT. Translated: CASSLLGDATNEKLFF. The chain carries TRBV5-1 and TRBJ1-4; a weak D match, TRBD1 (5 bases). V was pared by 1 base and J by 0 bases, with 10 bases between. In germline, CDR1 is SGHRS, CDR2 YFSETQ. The CDR3 runs to 16 residues.

The J gene is TRBJ2-1, the V gene TRBV6-1, with D possibly being TRBD1 (5 bases). CDR1 and CDR2 from the germline V gene are MNHNS and SASEGT. Trimming left V 6 bases short and J 0 bases short, with 12 bases between. The length of the CDR3 is 15 residues. CDR3 coding DNA: TGTGCCAGCAGGCACAGGTCGAGCTCCTACAATGAGCAGTTCTTC. Translation: CASRHRSSSYNEQFF.

This clonotype turned up a few times. The rearrangement joins TRBV10-2 to TRBJ1-6; 7 positions agree with TRBD1. The CDR3 has 13 residues. Germline V CDR1 and CDR2: WSHSY, SAAADI. The ends lost 8 bases at V and 4 bases at J; junction bases unmatched: 2. CDR3 loop: CASRGQYNSPLHF. Written as DNA, the CDR3 is TGCGCCAGCCGGGGACAGTATAATTCACCCCTCCACTTT.

This clonotype was observed a handful of times. CDR3 residues: CASSHGNNEQFF. CDR3 nucleotides: TGTGCCAGCAGCCACGGGAACAATGAGCAGTTCTTC. This sequence joins TRBV3-1 and TRBJ2-1; TRBD2 might be the D (5 bases). V gave up 3 bases and J gave up 5 bases, with 5 bases separating them. Per germline, CDR1 LGHDT and CDR2 YNNKEL (reference sequence). The CDR3 runs 12 residues.

The chain carries TRBV7-9 and TRBJ2-7, with 8 bases fitting TRBD1. The DNA end lines up better with TRBJ2-5; the J call may be wrong. Looked up from germline, CDR1 is SEHNR and CDR2 is FQNEAQ (reference sequence). CDR3 length: 15 amino acids. CDR3 DNA sequence: TGTGCCAGCAGCTTCCCGGACAGGGACGAAGAGACCCAGTACTTC. Protein: CASSFPDRDEETQYF.

This clonotype was seen once. The chain carries TRBV9 and TRBJ2-4, with a weak D call TRBD1 (5 bases). The better agreement between TRBJ2-7 and the DNA end casts doubt on the J call. The CDR3 has 13 residues. Germline values: CDR1 SGDLS, CDR2 YYNGEE. Here the CDR3 reads CASSVGRRGEQYF. CDR3 DNA sequence: TGTGCCAGCAGCGTAGGTAGAAGGGGCGAGCAGTACTTC.

The chain employs TRBV10-3 and TRBJ1-2, with TRBD1 matching 10 bases. Per the germline V gene, CDR1 is ENHRY and CDR2 is SYGVKD. The length of the CDR3 is 14 residues. After removal of 7 bases from V and 8 bases from J, the junction contained 10 bases not matched to a gene. The CDR3 protein is CAITERTGGNGYTF. The CDR3 coding sequence is TGTGCCATCACCGAGAGGACAGGGGGGAACGGCTACACCTTC.

The genes are TRBV7-6 and TRBJ2-3, with TRBD2 matching 10 bases. CDR1 is SGHVS, CDR2 FNYEAQ, per germline. This CDR3 region has 16 residues. After removal of 0 bases from V and 5 bases from J, the junction contained 5 bases not matched to a gene. The CDR3 protein is CASSLAAGGRGDTQYF. The CDR3, as DNA: TGTGCCAGCAGCTTAGCAGCGGGGGGGCGTGGAGATACGCAGTATTTT.

The gene calls are TRBV7-9 and TRBJ2-4; D possibly corresponds to TRBD1 (7 bases). The DNA end lines up better with TRBJ2-7; the J call may be wrong. The germline CDR1 and CDR2 sequences are SEHNR and FQNEAQ (reference sequence). The CDR3 is 14 residues long. The CDR3 here is CASTVQGTDYEQYF. CDR3 nucleotides: TGTGCCAGCACCGTACAGGGGACTGACTACGAGCAGTACTTC.

Only a few counts were recorded for this clonotype. The V gene is TRBV29-1, the J gene TRBJ2-7; 9 bases map to TRBD2. Per the germline V gene, CDR1 is SQVTM and CDR2 is ANQGSEA. The CDR3 totals 12 residues. In nucleotides, the CDR3 is TGCAGTTTAGCGGGAGTGGCTGGGGAGCAGTACTTC. Its translation is CSLAGVAGEQYF.

This chain connects TRBV10-3 to TRBJ2-1; tentative D call: TRBD1 (6 bases). Trimming pared 8 bases from V and 10 bases from J, leaving 15 bases between. The CDR3 is made up of 12 amino acids. Germline V lookup: CDR1 ENHRY, CDR2 SYGVKD. CDR3 residues: CAIAQGSYEQFF. As DNA, the CDR3 is TGTGCCATCGCACAGGGCTCCTACGAGCAGTTCTTC.

J is TRBJ2-1 and V is TRBV20-1, with TRBD2 matching over 13 bases. The J segment lost 5 bases and the V segment lost 6 bases, leaving 4 bases of the junction unmatched. The CDR3 loop spans 14 amino acids. Germline loops: CDR1 DFQATT, CDR2 SNEGSKA (reference sequence). The DNA for the CDR3 is TGCAGTGCCGGTGGACTAGCGGGGGACAATGAGCAGTTCTTC. The encoded protein is CSAGGLAGDNEQFF.

The V and J genes are TRBV11-2 and TRBJ1-5; no firm D call. The V gene lost 0 bases and the J gene lost 11 bases, with 8 bases spanning the gap. This CDR3 region has 12 residues. Germline values: CDR1 SGHAT, CDR2 FQNNGV. CDR3 residues: CASSLDGTTQHF. CDR3 DNA sequence: TGTGCCAGCAGCTTAGATGGTACGACCCAGCATTTT.

This clonotype came up a few times. The chain is built from TRBV12-3 or TRBV12-4 and TRBJ1-4; TRBD1 might be the D (5 bases). V gave up 6 bases and J gave up 0 bases, with 11 bases separating them. The CDR3 is 15 amino acids. This CDR3 reads CASSRRTSTNEKLFF. The CDR3 nucleotides are TGTGCCAGCAGCCGACGGACATCAACTAATGAAAAACTGTTTTTT.